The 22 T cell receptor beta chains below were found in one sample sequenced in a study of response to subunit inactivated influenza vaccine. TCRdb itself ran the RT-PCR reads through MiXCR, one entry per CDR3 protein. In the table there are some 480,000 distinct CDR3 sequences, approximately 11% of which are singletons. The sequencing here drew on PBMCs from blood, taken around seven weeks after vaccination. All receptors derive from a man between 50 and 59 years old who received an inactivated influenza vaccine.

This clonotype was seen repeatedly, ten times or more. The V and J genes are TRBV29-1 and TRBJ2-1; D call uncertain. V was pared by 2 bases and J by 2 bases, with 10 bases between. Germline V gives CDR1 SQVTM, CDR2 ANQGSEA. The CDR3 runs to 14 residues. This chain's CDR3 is CSVESSSTYNEQFF. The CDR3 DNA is TGCAGCGTTGAATCCAGCAGTACCTACAATGAGCAGTTCTTC.

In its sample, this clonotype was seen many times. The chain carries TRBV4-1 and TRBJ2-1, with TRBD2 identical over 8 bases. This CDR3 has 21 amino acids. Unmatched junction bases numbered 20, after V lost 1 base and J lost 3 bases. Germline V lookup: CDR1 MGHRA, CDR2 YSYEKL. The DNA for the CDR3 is TGCGCCAGCAGCCAAGCCCTGAGTGCTAGCGGGTTGGTCGGTATCTACAATGAGCAGTTCTTC. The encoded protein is CASSQALSASGLVGIYNEQFF.

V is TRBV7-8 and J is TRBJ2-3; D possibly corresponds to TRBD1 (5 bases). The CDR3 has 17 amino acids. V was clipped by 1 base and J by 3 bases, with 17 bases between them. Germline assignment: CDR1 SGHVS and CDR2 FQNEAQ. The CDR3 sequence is CASSLGGLGGPTDTQYF. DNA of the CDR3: TGTGCCAGCAGCTTAGGGGGCTTGGGTGGTCCTACAGATACGCAGTATTTT.

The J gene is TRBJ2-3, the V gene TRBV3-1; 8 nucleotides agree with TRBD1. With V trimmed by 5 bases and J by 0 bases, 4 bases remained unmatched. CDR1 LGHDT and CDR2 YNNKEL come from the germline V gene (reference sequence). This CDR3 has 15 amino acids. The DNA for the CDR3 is TGTGCCAGCAGCGACCGGACAGGGAGCACAGATACGCAGTATTTT. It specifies CASSDRTGSTDTQYF.

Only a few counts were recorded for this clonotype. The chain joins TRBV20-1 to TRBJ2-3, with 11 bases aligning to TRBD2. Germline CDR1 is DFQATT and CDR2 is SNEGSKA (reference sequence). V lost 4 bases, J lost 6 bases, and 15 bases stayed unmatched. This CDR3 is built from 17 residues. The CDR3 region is CSATDYNSGGELDTQYF. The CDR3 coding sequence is TGCAGTGCTACCGACTATAATAGCGGGGGGGAGTTGGATACGCAGTATTTT.

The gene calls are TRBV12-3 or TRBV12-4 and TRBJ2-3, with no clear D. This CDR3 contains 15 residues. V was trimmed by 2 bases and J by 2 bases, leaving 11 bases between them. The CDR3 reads CASSLSSGSTDTQYF. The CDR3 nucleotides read TGTGCCAGCAGTTTAAGTTCAGGCTCCACAGATACGCAGTATTTT.

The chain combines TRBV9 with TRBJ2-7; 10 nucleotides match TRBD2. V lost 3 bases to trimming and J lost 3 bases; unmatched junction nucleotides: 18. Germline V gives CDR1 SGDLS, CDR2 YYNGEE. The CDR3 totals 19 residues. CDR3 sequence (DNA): TGTGCCAGCAGCGGAGGAGGACAGGACCGGACTAGCGGATACTACGAGCAGTACTTC. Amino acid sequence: CASSGGGQDRTSGYYEQYF.

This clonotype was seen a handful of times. The CDR3 here is CASSSYLLSNYGYTF. In DNA form, the CDR3 reads TGTGCCAGCAGTTCTTATTTACTGTCTAACTATGGCTACACCTTC. The V call is TRBV12-3 or TRBV12-4, the J call TRBJ1-2; D is unresolved. Trimming pared 4 bases from V and 0 bases from J, leaving 12 bases between. The length of the CDR3 is 15 residues.

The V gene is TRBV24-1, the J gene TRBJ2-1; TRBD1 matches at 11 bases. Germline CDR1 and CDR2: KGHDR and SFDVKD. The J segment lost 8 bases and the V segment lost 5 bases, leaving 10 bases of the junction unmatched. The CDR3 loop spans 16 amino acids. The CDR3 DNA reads TGTGCCACCAGTGGGACAGGGGGCTCTGATTCTTATGAGCAGTTCTTC. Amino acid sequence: CATSGTGGSDSYEQFF.

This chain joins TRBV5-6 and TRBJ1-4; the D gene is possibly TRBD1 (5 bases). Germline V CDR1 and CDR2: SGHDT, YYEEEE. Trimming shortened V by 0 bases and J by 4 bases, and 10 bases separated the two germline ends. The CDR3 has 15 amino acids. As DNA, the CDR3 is TGTGCCAGCAGCTTGGAGGGGAGTCTTAATGAAAAACTGTTTTTT. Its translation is CASSLEGSLNEKLFF.

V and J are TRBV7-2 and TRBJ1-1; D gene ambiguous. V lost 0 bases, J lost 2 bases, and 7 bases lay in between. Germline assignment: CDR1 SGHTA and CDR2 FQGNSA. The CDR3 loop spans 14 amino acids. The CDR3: CASSLARHNTEAFF. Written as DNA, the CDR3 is TGTGCCAGCAGCTTAGCGCGACACAACACTGAAGCTTTCTTT.

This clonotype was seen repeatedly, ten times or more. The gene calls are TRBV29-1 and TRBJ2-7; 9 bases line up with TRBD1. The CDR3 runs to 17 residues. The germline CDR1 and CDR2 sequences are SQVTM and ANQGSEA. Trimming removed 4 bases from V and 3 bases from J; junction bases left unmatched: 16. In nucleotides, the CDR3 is TGCAGCGTTGCCCTCTTAACCGGGACAGGGTTACACTACGAGCAGTACTTC. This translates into CSVALLTGTGLHYEQYF.

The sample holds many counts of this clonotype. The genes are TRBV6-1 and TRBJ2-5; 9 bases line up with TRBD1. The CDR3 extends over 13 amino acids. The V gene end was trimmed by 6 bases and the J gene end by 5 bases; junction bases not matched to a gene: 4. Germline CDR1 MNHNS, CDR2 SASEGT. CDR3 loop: CASRTGGAETQYF. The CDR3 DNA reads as TGTGCCAGCAGAACAGGGGGCGCCGAGACCCAGTACTTC.

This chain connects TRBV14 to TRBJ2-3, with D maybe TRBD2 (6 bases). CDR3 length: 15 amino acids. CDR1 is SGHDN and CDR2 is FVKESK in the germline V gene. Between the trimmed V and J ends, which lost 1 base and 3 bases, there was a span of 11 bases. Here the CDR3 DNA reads TGTGCCAGCAGCCAAGGGTCCCTAGCGACAGATACGCAGTATTTT. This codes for CASSQGSLATDTQYF.

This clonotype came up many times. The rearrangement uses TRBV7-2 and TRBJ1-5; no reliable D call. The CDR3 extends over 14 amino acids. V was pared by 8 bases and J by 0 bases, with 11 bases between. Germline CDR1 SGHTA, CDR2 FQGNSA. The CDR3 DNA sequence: TGTGCCAGCGCGAGGGAACATAGCAATCAGCCCCAGCATTTT. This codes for CASAREHSNQPQHF.

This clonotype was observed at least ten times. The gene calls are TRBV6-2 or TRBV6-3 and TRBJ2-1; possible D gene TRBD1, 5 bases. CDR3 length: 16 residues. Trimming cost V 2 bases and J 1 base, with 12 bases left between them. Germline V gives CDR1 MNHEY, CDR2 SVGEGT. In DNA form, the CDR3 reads TGTGCCAGCAGTTACGGGGCGTCTAGGTCCTACAATGAGCAGTTCTTC. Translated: CASSYGASRSYNEQFF.

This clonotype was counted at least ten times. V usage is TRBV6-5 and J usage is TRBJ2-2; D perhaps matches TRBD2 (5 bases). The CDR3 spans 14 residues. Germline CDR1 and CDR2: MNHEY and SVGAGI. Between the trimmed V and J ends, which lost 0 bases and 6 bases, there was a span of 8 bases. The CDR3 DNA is TGTGCCAGCAGTTACTCGATGGAGGCCGGGGAGCTGTTTTTT. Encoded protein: CASSYSMEAGELFF.

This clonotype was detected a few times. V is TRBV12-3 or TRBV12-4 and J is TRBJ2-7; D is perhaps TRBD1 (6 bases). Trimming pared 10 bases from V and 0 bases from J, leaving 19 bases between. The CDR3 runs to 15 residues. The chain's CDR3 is CATRSGHGSSYEQYF. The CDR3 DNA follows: TGTGCCACTCGCTCGGGACACGGGTCCTCCTACGAGCAGTACTTC.

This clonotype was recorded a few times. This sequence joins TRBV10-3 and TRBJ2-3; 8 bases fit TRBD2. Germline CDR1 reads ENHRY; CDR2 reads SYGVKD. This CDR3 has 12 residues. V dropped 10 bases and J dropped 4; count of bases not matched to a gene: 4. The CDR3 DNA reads TGTGCCAACGGGGGGGCCCCAGATACGCAGTATTTT. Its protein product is CANGGAPDTQYF.

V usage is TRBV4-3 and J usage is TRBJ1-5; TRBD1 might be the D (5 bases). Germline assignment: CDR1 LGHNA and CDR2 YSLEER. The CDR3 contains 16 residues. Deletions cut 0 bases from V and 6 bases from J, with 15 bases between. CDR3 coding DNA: TGCGCCAGCAGCCAAGACGGGACCCAGACGGGTCAGCCCCAGCATTTT. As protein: CASSQDGTQTGQPQHF.

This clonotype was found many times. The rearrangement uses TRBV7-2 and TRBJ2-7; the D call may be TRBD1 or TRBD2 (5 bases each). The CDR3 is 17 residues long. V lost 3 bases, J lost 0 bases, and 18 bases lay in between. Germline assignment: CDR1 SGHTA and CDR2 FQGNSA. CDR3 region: CASSFDRDYTVSYEQYF. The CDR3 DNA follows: TGTGCCAGCAGCTTCGACAGAGACTACACAGTCTCCTACGAGCAGTACTTC.

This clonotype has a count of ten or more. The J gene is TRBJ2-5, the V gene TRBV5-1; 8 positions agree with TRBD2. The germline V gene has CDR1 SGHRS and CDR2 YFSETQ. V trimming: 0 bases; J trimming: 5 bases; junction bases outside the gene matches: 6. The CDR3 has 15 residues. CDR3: CASSLAAGVYETQYF. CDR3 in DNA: TGCGCCAGCAGCTTGGCAGCGGGAGTTTATGAGACCCAGTACTTC. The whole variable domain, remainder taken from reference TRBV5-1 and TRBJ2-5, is KAGVTQTPRYLIKTRGQQVTLSCSPISGHRSVSWYQQTPGQGLQFLFEYFSETQRNKGNFPGRFSGRQFSNSRSEMNVSTLELGDSALYLCASSLAAGVYETQYFGPGTRLLVL.